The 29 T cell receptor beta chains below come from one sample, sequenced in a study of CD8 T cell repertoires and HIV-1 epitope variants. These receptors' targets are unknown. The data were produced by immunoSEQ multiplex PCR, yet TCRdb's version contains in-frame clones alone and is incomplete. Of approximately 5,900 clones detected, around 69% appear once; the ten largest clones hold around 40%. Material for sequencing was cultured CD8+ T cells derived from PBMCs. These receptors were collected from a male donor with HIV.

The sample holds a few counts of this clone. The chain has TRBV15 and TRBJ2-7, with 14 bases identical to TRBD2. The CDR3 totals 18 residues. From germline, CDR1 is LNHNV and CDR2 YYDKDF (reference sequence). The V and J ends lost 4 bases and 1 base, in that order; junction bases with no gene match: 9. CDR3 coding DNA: TGTGCCACCAGCAAAGGGACTAGCGGGAGTGTGGGATCCTACGAGCAGTACTTC. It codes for CATSKGTSGSVGSYEQYF. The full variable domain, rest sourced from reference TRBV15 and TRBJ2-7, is DAMVIQNPRYQVTQFGKPVTLSCSQTLNHNVMYWYQQKSSQAPKLLFHYYDKDFNNEADTPDNFQSRRPNTSFCFLDIRSPGLGDTAMYLCATSKGTSGSVGSYEQYFGPGTRLTVT.

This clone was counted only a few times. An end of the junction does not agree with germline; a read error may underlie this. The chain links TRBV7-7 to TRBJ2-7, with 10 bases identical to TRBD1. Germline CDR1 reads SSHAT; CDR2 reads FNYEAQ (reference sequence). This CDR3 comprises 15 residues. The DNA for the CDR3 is TGTGCTAGCAGCTCCGGGACAGGGGATAACGACGAGCAGTACTTC. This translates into CASSSGTGDNDEQYF.

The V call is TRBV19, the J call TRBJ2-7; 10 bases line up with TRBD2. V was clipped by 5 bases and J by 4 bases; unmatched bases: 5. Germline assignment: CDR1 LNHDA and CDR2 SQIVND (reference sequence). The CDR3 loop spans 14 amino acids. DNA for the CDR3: TGTGCCAGTAGTCCGGGACTAGCGAGTTACGAGCAGTACTTC. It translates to CASSPGLASYEQYF.

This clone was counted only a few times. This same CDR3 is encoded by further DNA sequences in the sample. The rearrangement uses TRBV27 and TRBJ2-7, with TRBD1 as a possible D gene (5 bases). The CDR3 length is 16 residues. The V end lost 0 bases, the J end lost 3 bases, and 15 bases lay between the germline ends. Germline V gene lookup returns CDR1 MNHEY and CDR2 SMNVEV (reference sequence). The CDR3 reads CASSLSQGTLSYEQYF. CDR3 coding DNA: TGTGCCAGCAGTTTATCCCAGGGTACTCTGAGCTACGAGCAGTACTTC.

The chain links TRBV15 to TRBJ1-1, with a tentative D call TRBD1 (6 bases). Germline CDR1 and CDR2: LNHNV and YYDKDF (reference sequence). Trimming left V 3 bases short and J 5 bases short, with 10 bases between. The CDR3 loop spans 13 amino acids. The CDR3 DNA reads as TGTGCCACCAGCAGGGAAGGGGGGACTGAAGCTTTCTTT. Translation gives CATSREGGTEAFF.

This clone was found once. In nucleotides, the CDR3 is TGTGCCAGCAGCTCCCGGACTAGCGGGAGGGATACGCAGTATTTT. Translation: CASSSRTSGRDTQYF. This chain uses TRBV13 with TRBJ2-3, with 14 nucleotides matching TRBD2. CDR1 and CDR2 (germline): PRHDT, FYEKMQ (reference sequence). V shed 4 bases and J 6 bases; nucleotides not matched to a gene: 3. The CDR3 is made up of 15 amino acids.

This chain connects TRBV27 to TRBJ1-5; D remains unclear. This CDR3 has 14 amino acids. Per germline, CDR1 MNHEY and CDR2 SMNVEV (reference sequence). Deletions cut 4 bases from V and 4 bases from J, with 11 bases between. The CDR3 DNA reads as TGTGCCAGCAGTTGGTCCCCAGGAAATCAGCCCCAGCATTTT. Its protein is CASSWSPGNQPQHF.

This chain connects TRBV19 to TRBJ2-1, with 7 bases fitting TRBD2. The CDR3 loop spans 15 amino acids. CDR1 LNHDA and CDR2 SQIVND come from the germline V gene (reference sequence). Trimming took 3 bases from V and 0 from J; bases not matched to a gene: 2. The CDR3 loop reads CASSITGGSYNEQFF. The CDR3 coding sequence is TGTGCCAGTAGTATTACGGGAGGCTCCTACAATGAGCAGTTCTTC.

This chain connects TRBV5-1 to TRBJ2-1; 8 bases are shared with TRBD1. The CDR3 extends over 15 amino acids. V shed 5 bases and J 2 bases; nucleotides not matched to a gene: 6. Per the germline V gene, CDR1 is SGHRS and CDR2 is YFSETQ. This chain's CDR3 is CASRFGQGTYNEQFF. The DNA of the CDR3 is TGCGCCAGCAGATTCGGACAGGGCACCTACAATGAGCAGTTCTTC.

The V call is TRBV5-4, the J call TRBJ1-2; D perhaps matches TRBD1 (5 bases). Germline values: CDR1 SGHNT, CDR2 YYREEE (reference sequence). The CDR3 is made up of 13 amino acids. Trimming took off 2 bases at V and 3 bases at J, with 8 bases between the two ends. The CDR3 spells CASSFRGDYGYTF. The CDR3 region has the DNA TGTGCCAGCAGCTTTCGGGGGGACTATGGCTACACCTTC.

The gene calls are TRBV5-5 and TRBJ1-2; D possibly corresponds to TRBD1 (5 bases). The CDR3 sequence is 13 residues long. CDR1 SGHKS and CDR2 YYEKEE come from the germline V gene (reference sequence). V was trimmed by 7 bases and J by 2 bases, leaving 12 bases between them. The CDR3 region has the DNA TGTGCCAGCTTGGGGGGTTTCAACTATGGCTACACCTTC. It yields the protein CASLGGFNYGYTF.

The CDR3 spells CASSLGELYGYTF. The CDR3 nucleotides read TGTGCCAGCAGCTTGGGGGAGCTCTATGGCTACACCTTC. V is TRBV5-6 and J is TRBJ1-2; D is uncertain. Trimming stripped 0 bases from V and 4 bases from J, with 7 bases between. CDR1 is SGHDT, CDR2 YYEEEE, per germline. This CDR3 has 13 residues.

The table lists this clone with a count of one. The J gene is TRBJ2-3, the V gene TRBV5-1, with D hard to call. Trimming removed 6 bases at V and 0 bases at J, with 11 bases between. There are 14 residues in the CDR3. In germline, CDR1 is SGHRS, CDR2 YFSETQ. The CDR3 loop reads CASTNDTSTDTQYF. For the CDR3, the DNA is TGCGCCAGCACCAACGACACCAGCACAGATACGCAGTATTTT.

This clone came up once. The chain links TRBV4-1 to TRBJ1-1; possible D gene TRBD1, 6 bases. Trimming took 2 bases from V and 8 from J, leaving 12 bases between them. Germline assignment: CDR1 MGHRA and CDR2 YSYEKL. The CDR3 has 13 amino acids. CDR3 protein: CASSQPTGFEAFF. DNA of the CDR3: TGCGCCAGCAGCCAACCTACAGGGTTCGAAGCTTTCTTT.

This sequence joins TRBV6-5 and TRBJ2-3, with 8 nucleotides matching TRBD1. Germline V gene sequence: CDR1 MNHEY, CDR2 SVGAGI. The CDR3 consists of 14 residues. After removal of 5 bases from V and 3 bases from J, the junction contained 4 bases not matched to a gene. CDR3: CASSGTGGTDTQYF. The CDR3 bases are TGTGCCAGCAGTGGGACAGGCGGGACAGATACGCAGTATTTT.

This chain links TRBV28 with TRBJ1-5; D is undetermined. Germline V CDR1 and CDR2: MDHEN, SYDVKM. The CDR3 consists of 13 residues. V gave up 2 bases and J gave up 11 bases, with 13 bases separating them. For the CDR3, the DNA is TGTGCCAGCAGTTTAGTGGATCTTAGGGCCCAGCATTTT. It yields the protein CASSLVDLRAQHF.

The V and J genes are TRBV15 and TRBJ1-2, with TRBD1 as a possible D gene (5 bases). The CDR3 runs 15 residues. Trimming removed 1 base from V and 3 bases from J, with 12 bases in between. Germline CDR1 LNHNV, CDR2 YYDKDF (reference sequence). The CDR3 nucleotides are TGTGCCACCAGCAGAGCGGGGGATGGAGACTATGGCTACACCTTC. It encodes CATSRAGDGDYGYTF.

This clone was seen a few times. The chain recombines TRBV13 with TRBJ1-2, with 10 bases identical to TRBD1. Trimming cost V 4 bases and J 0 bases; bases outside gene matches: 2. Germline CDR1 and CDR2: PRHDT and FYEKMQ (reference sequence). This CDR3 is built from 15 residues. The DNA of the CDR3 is TGTGCCAGCAGCTCGGGGACAGGGGCTAACTATGGCTACACCTTC. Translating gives CASSSGTGANYGYTF. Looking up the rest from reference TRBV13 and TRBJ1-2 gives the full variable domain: AAGVIQSPRHLIKEKRETATLKCYPIPRHDTVYWYQQGPGQDPQFLISFYEKMQSDKGSIPDRFSAQQFSDYHSELNMSSLELGDSALYFCASSSGTGANYGYTFGSGTRLTVV.

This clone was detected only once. CDR3 loop: CASSPVGAKAYEQYF. The CDR3 coding sequence is TGTGCCAGCAGCCCTGTTGGGGCCAAAGCCTACGAGCAGTACTTC. This chain links TRBV5-4 with TRBJ2-7; maybe TRBD1 (5 bases). The CDR3 totals 15 residues. Trimming removed 4 bases at V and 2 bases at J, with 16 bases between. The V gene's germline CDR1 is SGHNT and CDR2 YYREEE (reference sequence).

CDR3: CASSPRENSPLHF. CDR3 in DNA: TGTGCCAGCTCACCCCGGGAAAATTCACCCCTCCACTTT. The rearrangement uses TRBV18 and TRBJ1-6; D is unclear. Germline values: CDR1 KGHSH, CDR2 LQKENI. This CDR3 is 13 amino acids long. The V and J ends lost 3 bases and 7 bases respectively, with 7 bases between them.

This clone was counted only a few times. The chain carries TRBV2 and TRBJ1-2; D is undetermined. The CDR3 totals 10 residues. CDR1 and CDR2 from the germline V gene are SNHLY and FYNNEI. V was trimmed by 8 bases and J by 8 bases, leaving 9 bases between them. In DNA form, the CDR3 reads TGTGCCAGCGAAACAGTGGGCTACACCTTC. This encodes CASETVGYTF.

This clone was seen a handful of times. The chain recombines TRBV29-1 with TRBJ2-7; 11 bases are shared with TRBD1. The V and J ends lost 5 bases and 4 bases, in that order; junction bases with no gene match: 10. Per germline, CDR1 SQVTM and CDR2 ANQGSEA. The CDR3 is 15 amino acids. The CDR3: CSVPISGTGGYEQYF. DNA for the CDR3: TGCAGCGTTCCCATCTCCGGGACAGGGGGTTACGAGCAGTACTTC.

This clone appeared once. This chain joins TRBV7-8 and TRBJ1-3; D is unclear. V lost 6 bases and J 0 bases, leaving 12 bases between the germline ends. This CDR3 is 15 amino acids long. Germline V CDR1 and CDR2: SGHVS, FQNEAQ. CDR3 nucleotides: TGTGCCAGCAGTATGGACGGCCTCTCTGGAAACACCATATATTTT. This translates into CASSMDGLSGNTIYF.

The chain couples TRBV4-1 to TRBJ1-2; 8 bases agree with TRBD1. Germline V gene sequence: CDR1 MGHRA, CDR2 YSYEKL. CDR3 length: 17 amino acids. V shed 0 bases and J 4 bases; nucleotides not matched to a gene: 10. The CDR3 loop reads CASSQDPQGAQSYGYTF. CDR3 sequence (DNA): TGCGCCAGCAGCCAAGATCCGCAGGGGGCGCAAAGCTATGGCTACACCTTC.

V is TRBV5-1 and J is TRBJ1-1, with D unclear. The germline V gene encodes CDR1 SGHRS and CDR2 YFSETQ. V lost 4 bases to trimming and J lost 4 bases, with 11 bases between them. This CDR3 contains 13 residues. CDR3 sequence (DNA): TGCGCCAGCAGCGGCAATCCTAGCACTGAAGCTTTCTTT. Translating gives CASSGNPSTEAFF.

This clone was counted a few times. DNA of the CDR3: TGCGCCAGCAGCCAATTTGCAGAGTACGAGCAGTACTTC. Translated: CASSQFAEYEQYF. The chain is built from TRBV4-3 and TRBJ2-7; D not certain. CDR3 length: 13 amino acids. The germline V and J ends were trimmed by 2 bases and 4 bases, with 9 bases remaining between them. Germline assignment: CDR1 LGHNA and CDR2 YSLEER.

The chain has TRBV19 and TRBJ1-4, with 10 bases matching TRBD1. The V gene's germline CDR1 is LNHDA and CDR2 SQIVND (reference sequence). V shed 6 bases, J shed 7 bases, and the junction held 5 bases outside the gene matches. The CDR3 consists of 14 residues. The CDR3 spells CASRLGQGSEKLFF. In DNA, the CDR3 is TGTGCCAGTAGATTGGGACAGGGGAGTGAAAAACTGTTTTTT.

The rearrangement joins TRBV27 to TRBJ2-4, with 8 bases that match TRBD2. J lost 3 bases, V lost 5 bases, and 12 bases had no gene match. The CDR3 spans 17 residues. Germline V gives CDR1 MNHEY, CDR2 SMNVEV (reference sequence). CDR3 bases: TGTGCCAGCAGTCCCCTCCCGCTTGCGGGGGGCAAAAACATTCAGTACTTC. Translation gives CASSPLPLAGGKNIQYF.

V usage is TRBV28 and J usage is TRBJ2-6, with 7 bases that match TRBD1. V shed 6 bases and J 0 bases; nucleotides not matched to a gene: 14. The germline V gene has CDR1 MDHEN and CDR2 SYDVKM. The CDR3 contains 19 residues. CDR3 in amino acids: CASSTRDTGARSGANVLTF. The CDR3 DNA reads TGTGCCAGCAGCACTAGGGATACAGGGGCCCGCTCTGGGGCCAACGTCCTGACTTTC. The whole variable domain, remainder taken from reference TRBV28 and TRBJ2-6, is DVKVTQSSRYLVKRTGEKVFLECVQDMDHENMFWYRQDPGLGLRLIYFSYDVKMKEKGDIPEGYSVSREKKERFSLILESASTNQTSMYLCASSTRDTGARSGANVLTFGAGSRLTVL.